This T cell receptor beta chain was recovered during a study of T cells after yellow fever vaccination (dated by TCRdb to about 2019). Background for the entire study: The SMART-Seq v4 Ultra Low Input RNA kit was used to prepare libraries from fractions with low cell numbers. To follow T-cell clones before and after both primary and booster YFV17D yellow fever vaccination, bulk TCR alpha and beta repertoires underwent longitudinal sequencing. Two healthy male donors, one aged 18 to 29 and one aged 30 to 40 years, were included in the cohort. Blood samples were taken at several timepoints before and after primary and secondary immunization, and bulk PBMC replicates and cell subsets were isolated. Paper-wide results and their limitations: The secondary T-cell response was found to be weaker but faster than the primary response, with a peak reached on day 5 rather than on day 15. Because only a couple of donors were included in the study, the extent to which the findings can be generalized is limited. Computational filtering was needed because FACS-sorted repertoires could contain abundant contaminating clonotypes from the bulk population. A small fraction of clonotypes showed up in both the CD4 and CD8 compartments, probably as a result of convergent recombination. After the booster, most of the clones that had expanded following primary vaccination were detected again (just under 97% of CD4 and around 90% of CD8), which suggests that memory was broadly maintained.

Trimming leaves V shorter by 0 bases and J shorter by 10 bases, with the junction holding 5 bases beyond the gene matches. The CDR3 runs 14 residues from the cysteine to the phenylalanine. This entry keeps only the CDR3 DNA: 42 bases, framed from base 1. CDR1 and CDR2, per the germline V gene, are SGHTA and FQGNSA. Synthesis of TCR cDNA relied on 5'RACE template switching, a step that introduced a universal primer site along with unique molecular identifiers. Priming for cDNA synthesis came from both the TCR alpha and TCR beta constant segments. Library amplification involved two PCR steps, and the second step added sample barcodes and sequencing adapters. Libraries were sequenced on Illumina HiSeq 2500 (2x100 bp) or NovaSeq (2x150 bp). The authors' analysis ran thus. MIGEC was used to demultiplex reads and collapse the reads into UMI consensus sequences, and MiXCR was used for V(D)J alignment. Vaccine-responding clonotypes were identified with edgeR using replicate PBMC samples, with FDR below 0.01 and a log2 fold change above 5 up to day 15 being required. CD4 or CD8 identity was assigned to each bulk clonotype according to whether the clonotype was present at higher abundance in the sequenced CD4 repertoire or the sequenced CD8 repertoire. TCRdb redid the processing of the public reads, applying fastp at Q25 and MiXCR, and retained in-frame beta chains. Each record represents a unique CDR3 protein, reported with the most common genes and DNA among its rows. For this entry, the V and J calls and clone size follow TCRdb and not the study's own pipeline. The sample table holds hundreds of thousands of distinct CDR3 sequences, of which 8.5% to 10% were seen once. The top ten hold 18% of the sample.

Read against the paper, the sample's treatment or condition label means: live attenuated yellow fever vaccine strain. Two biological replicates of bulk PBMCs were collected at each blood-draw timepoint. A standard Ficoll-Paque protocol was used to isolate PBMCs from peripheral blood. TriZol was used to extract RNA from bulk PBMCs, from CD4 and CD8 fractions, and from dextramer-positive and dextramer-negative fractions. As regards this clonotype: The antigen this receptor binds is unknown. Base qualities were left out, and no much larger clone turns up one base away.

This sequence originates from a man younger than 35 who received the YFV17D yellow fever vaccine. This chain joins TRBV7-2 to TRBJ2-1; the junction holds 8 bases that match TRBD2. Sequenced material: PBMCs, taken on the day of the first yellow fever vaccination. The CDR3 has the sequence CASSLAGGAREQFF. The nucleotide sequence reads TGTGCCAGCAGCTTAGCCGGGGGGGCCAGGGAGCAGTTCTTC. Joined to the reference TRBV7-2 and TRBJ2-1 proteins, this CDR3 gives the full variable domain: GAGVSQSPSNKVTEKGKDVELRCDPISGHTALYWYRQSLGQGLEFLIYFQGNSAPDKSGLPSDRFSAERTGGSVSTLTIQRTQQEDSAVYLCASSLAGGAREQFFGPGTRLTVL.